This T cell receptor beta chain was obtained from a study of cytomegalovirus exposure and HLA in healthy donors. PCR involved 60 Vbeta and 13 Jbeta primers. TCRdb's copy holds only in-frame clones and misses some; the assay was immunoSEQ multiplex PCR. This table has about 200,000 clones, more than 75% appearing once. Details on this clone: Its antigen is unknown.

The donors comprised healthy bone marrow donors. The germline CDR1 and CDR2 sequences are ENHRY and SYGVKD. With V trimmed by 4 bases and J by 2 bases, 8 bases remained unmatched. The CDR3 is 18 amino acids. Study conclusions and caveats: Highly shared sequence variants in one cluster were likely a sequencing artifact. There were about 160 TCR beta chains listed as cytomegalovirus-associated. A prior analysis recorded that most TCR beta V segments were productive about 90% or about 30% of the time.

Material for sequencing was PBMCs. This clonotype was obtained from a woman aged 18 to 35 in good health and CMV-seronegative. This chain connects TRBV10-3 to TRBJ2-7; 16 bases map to TRBD2. The CDR3 loop is CAISGTGGLAGGTYEQYF. CDR3 sequence (DNA): TGTGCCATCAGTGGAACAGGGGGACTAGCGGGAGGGACCTACGAGCAGTACTTC.